This T cell receptor beta chain stems from a study of T-cell memory formation after mild COVID-19. Study results and limitations: Confirmation of SARS-CoV-2 specificity was lacking for second-wave clones peaking day 37. Among clones contracting day 15 to 85, CD4/CD8 was balanced, whereas later expanders leaned CD4+.

Germline-derived CDR1 and CDR2 are LGHDT and YNNKEL (reference sequence). V was clipped by 2 bases and J by 6 bases; unmatched bases: 11. The CDR3 spans 17 residues. Remarks on this clonotype: Antigen specificity is unknown.

It was 5'RACE with constant-segment primers that produced the TCR alpha and TCR beta cDNA libraries, which carried sample barcodes and UMIs. TCRdb reprocessed the 5' RACE reads via MiXCR and lists one record per CDR3 protein. The sample holds about 190,000 distinct CDR3 sequences, around 30% seen once. This chain joins TRBV3-1 and TRBJ2-3, with 10 bases lining up with TRBD2. The specimen was PBMCs or a T cell subset sorted from them (not recorded which). The receptor was isolated from an adult woman who had mild COVID-19 (a few samples of this study predate the infection). Cell type and time point are not known. The CDR3 nucleotides are TGTGCCAGCAGCCAATCTCCCGGGACTAGCGCCACTGATACGCAGTATTTT. Translating gives CASSQSPGTSATDTQYF.